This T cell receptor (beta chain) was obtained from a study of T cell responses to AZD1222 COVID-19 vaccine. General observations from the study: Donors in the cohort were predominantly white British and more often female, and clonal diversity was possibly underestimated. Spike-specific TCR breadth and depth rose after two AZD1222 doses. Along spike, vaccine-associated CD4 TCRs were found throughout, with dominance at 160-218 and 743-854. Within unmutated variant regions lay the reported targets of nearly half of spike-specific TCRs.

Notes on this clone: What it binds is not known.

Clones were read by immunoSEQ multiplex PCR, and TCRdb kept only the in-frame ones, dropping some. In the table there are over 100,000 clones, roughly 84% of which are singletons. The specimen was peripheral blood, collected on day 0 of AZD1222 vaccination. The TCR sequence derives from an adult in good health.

CDR3 residues: CASSSQGGRTEAFF. CDR3 DNA sequence: TGTGCCAGCAGCTCTCAGGGAGGGCGCACTGAAGCTTTCTTT. The rearrangement joins TRBV7-9 to TRBJ1-1; D is possibly TRBD1 (5 bases). This CDR3 comprises 14 residues. Trimming removed 4 bases at V and 4 bases at J, with 13 bases between. CDR1 and CDR2 from the germline V gene are SEHNR and FQNEAQ (reference sequence).